This T cell receptor beta chain was sequenced during a study of T cell responses to AZD1222 COVID-19 vaccine. Study-wide points: Vaccine-related CD4 TCRs covered spike, predominating at 160-218 and 743-854.

With respect to this clone: Its antigen is undetermined.

Assay: immunoSEQ multiplex PCR; the TCRdb copy retains only in-frame clones and omits some. Here the sample spans about 140,000 clones, approximately 93% being singletons. This CDR3 region has 15 residues. Germline CDR1 is MDHEN and CDR2 is SYDVKM. Trimming removed 6 bases from V and 2 bases from J, with 11 bases in between. Sequenced material: peripheral blood, taken after recovery from COVID-19. This sequence originates from an adult who had recovered from COVID-19. The chain couples TRBV28 to TRBJ2-6; no clear D gene. Here the CDR3 reads CASRAQGAGANVLTF. The CDR3 nucleotides are TGTGCCAGCAGAGCCCAAGGAGCTGGGGCCAACGTCCTGACTTTC. Using reference TRBV28 and TRBJ2-6 for the parts outside the CDR3, the full variable domain is DVKVTQSSRYLVKRTGEKVFLECVQDMDHENMFWYRQDPGLGLRLIYFSYDVKMKEKGDIPEGYSVSREKKERFSLILESASTNQTSMYLCASRAQGAGANVLTFGAGSRLTVL.